The TCR beta chain under discussion was sequenced for a study of CD8 T cells in ankylosing spondylitis. Study outcomes and limitations: Blood from ankylosing spondylitis patients appeared to carry a characteristic eight-variant TCR beta motif.

TCRdb called the 5' RACE reads again in MiXCR, with one record for every CDR3 protein. The sample holds some 450,000 distinct CDR3 sequences, 17% seen once. V lost 5 bases and J lost 1, with 7 bases in between. Looked up from germline, CDR1 is SGHAT and CDR2 is FQNNGV. This CDR3 has 13 residues. This clonotype has only a few counts. Its antigen is unknown. Sequencing used blood, either unsorted or a sorted T cell fraction (not recorded which). The chain has TRBV11-2 and TRBJ2-3; D not certain. This clonotype was obtained from a male donor with ankylosing spondylitis. This CDR3 is CASSAFRTDTQYF. In DNA, the CDR3 is TGTGCCAGCAGCGCGTTTCGCACAGATACGCAGTATTTT.